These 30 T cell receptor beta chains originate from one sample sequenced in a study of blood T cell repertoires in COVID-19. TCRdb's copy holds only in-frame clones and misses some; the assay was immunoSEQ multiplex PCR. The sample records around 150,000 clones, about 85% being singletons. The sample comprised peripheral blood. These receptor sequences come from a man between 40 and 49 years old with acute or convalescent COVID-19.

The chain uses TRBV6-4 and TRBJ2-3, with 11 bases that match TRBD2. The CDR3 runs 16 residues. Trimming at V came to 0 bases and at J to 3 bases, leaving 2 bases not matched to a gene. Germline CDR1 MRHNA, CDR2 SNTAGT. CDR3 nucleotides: TGTGCCAGCAGTGACTCAGGGACTAGCGGAACAGATACGCAGTATTTT. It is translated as CASSDSGTSGTDTQYF.

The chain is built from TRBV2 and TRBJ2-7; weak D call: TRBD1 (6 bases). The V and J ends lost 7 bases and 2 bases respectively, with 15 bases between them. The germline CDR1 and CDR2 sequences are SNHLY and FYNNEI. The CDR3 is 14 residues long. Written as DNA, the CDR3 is TGTGCCAGCAAGGCGGGTCACAGGGCCTACGAGCAGTACTTC. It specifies CASKAGHRAYEQYF. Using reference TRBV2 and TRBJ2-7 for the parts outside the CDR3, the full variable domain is EPEVTQTPSHQVTQMGQEVILRCVPISNHLYFYWYRQILGQKVEFLVSFYNNEISEKSEIFDDQFSVERPDGSNFTLKIRSTKLEDSAMYFCASKAGHRAYEQYFGPGTRLTVT.

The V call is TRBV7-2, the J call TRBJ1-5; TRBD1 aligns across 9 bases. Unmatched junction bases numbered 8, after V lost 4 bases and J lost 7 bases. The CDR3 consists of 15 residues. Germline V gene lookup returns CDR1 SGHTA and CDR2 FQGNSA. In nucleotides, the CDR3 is TGTGCCAGCAGCTCTGGGACAGGGTTATACCAGCCCCAGCATTTT. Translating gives CASSSGTGLYQPQHF. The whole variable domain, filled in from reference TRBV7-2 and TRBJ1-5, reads GAGVSQSPSNKVTEKGKDVELRCDPISGHTALYWYRQSLGQGLEFLIYFQGNSAPDKSGLPSDRFSAERTGGSVSTLTIQRTQQEDSAVYLCASSSGTGLYQPQHFGDGTRLSIL.

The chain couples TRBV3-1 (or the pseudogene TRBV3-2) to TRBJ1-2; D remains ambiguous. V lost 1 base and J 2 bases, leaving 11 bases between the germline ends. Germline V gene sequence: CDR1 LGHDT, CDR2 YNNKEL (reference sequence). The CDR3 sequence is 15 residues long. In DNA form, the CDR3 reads TGTGCCAGCAGCCAAGGGTGGAGAATCAACTATGGCTACACCTTC. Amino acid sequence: CASSQGWRINYGYTF.

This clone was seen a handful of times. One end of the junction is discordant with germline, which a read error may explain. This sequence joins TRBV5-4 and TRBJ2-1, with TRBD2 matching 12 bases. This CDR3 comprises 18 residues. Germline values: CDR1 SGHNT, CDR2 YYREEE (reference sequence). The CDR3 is CASSSLAGGPISHNEQFF. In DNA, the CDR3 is TGTGCCAGCAGCTCTCTAGCGGGGGGGCCTATCTCCCACAATGAGCAGTTCTTC. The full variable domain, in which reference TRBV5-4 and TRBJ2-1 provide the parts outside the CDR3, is ETGVTQSPTHLIKTRGQQVTLRCSSQSGHNTVSWYQQALGQGPQFIFQYYREEENGRGNFPPRFSGLQFPNYSSELNVNALELDDSALYLCASSSLAGGPISHNEQFFGPGTRLTVL.

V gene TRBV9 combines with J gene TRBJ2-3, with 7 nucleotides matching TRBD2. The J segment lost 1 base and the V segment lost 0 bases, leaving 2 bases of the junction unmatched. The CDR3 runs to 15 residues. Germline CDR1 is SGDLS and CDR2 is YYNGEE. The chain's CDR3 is CASSVGAGGTDTQYF. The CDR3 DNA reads TGTGCCAGCAGCGTAGGGGCGGGGGGCACAGATACGCAGTATTTT.

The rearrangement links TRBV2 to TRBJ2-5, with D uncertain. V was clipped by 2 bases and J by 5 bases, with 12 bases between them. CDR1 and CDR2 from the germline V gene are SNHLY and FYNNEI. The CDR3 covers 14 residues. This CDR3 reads CASSESRGTETQYF. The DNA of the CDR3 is TGTGCCAGCAGTGAATCCCGCGGCACGGAGACCCAGTACTTC.

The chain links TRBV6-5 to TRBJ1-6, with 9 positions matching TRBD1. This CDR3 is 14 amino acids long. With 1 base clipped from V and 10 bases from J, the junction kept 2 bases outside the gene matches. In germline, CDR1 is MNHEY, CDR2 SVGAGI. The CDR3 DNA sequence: TGTGCCAGCAGTTACTTACAGGGGGCCTCACCCCTCCACTTT. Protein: CASSYLQGASPLHF.

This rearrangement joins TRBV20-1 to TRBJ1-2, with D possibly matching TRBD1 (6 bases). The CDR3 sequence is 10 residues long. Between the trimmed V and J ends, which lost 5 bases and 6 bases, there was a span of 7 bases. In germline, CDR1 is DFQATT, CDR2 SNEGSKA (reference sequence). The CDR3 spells CSAWTDGYTF. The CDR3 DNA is TGCAGTGCTTGGACAGATGGCTACACCTTC.

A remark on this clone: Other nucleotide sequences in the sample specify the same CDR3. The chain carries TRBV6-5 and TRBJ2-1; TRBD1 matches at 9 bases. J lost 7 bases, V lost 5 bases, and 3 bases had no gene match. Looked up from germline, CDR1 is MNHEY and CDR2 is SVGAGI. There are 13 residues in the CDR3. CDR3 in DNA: TGTGCCAGCAGTAGGACAGGGGTGAATGAGCAGTTCTTC. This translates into CASSRTGVNEQFF.

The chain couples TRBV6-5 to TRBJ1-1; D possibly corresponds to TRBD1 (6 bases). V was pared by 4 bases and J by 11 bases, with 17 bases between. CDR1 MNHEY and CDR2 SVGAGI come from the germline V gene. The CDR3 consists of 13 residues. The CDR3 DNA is TGTGCCAGCAGTTCCCTTGGCGGGGGGCTTGCTTTCTTT. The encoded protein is CASSSLGGGLAFF.

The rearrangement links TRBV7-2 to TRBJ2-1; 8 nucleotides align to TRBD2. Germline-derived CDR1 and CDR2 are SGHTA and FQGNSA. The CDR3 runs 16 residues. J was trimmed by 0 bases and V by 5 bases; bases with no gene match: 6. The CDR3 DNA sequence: TGTGCCAGCAGCCCGCGCGGGGGGAGCTCCTACAATGAGCAGTTCTTC. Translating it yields CASSPRGGSSYNEQFF.

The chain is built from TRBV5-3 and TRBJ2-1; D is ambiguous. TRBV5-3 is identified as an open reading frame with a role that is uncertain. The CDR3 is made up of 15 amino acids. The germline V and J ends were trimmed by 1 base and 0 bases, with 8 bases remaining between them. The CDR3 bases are TGTGCCAGAAGCTTGCTCCCTAGCTCCTACAATGAGCAGTTCTTC. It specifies CARSLLPSSYNEQFF.

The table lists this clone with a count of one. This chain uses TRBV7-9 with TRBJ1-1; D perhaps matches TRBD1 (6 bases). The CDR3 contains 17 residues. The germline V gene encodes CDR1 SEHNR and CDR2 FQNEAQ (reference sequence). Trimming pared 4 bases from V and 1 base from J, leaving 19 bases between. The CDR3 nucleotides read TGTGCCAGCAGCTCACCCTTTGGTGGGGGCAGGAACACTGAAGCTTTCTTT. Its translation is CASSSPFGGGRNTEAFF.

The CDR3 protein is CASSLAGTGGFEQYF. The CDR3 coding sequence is TGCGCCAGCAGCTTGGCCGGGACAGGGGGCTTCGAGCAGTACTTC. This chain joins TRBV5-1 and TRBJ2-7; 12 nucleotides match TRBD1. Trimming removed 0 bases from V and 6 bases from J; junction bases left unmatched: 4. Looked up from germline, CDR1 is SGHRS and CDR2 is YFSETQ. The CDR3 has 15 residues. The full variable domain, completed using reference TRBV5-1 and TRBJ2-7, is KAGVTQTPRYLIKTRGQQVTLSCSPISGHRSVSWYQQTPGQGLQFLFEYFSETQRNKGNFPGRFSGRQFSNSRSEMNVSTLELGDSALYLCASSLAGTGGFEQYFGPGTRLTVT.

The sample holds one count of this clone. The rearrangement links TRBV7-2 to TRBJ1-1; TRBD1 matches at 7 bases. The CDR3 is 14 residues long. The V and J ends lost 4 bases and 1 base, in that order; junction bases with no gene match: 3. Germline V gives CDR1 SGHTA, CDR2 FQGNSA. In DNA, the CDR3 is TGTGCCAGCAGCTCACAGGGGCCGAACACTGAAGCTTTCTTT. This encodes CASSSQGPNTEAFF.

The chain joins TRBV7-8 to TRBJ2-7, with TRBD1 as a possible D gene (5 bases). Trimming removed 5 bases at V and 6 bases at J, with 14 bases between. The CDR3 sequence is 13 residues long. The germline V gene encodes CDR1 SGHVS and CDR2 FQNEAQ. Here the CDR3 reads CASSAHRGPEQYF. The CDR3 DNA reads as TGTGCCAGCAGCGCCCATAGGGGTCCCGAGCAGTACTTC. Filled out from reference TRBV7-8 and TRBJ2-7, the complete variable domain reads GAGVSQSPRYKVAKRGQDVALRCDPISGHVSLFWYQQALGQGPEFLTYFQNEAQLDKSGLPSDRFFAERPEGSVSTLKIQRTQQEDSAVYLCASSAHRGPEQYFGPGTRLTVT.

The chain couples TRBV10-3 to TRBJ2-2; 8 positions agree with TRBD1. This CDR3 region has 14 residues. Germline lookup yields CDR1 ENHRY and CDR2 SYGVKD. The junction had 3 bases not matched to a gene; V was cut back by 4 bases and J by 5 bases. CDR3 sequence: CAISGTGRTGELFF. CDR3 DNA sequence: TGTGCCATCAGTGGGACAGGGCGGACCGGGGAGCTGTTTTTT.

The CDR3 DNA reads as TGTGCCTGGAGTGTACTTGGTCATCAGCCCCAGCATTTT. Translation gives CAWSVLGHQPQHF. V usage is TRBV30 and J usage is TRBJ1-5, with no clear D. The V gene lost 0 bases and the J gene lost 5 bases, with 8 bases spanning the gap. From germline, CDR1 is GTSNPN and CDR2 SVGIG (reference sequence). This CDR3 comprises 13 residues.

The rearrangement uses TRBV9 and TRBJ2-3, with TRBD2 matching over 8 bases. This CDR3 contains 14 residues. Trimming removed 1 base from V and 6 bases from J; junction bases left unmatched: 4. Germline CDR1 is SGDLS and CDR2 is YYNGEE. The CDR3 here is CASSVSTGGDTQYF. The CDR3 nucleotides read TGTGCCAGCAGCGTATCGACGGGGGGGGATACGCAGTATTTT.

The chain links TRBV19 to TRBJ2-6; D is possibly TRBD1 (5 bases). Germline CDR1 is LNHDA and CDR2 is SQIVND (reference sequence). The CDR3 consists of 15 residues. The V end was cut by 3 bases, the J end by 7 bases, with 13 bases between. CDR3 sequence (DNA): TGTGCCAGTAGTATTAAGCAGGGAACAGCCAACGTCCTGACTTTC. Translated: CASSIKQGTANVLTF.

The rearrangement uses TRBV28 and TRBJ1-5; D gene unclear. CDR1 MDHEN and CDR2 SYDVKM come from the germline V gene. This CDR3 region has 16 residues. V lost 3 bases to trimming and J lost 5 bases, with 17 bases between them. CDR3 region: CASSFSSRPYDQPQHF. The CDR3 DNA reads TGTGCCAGCAGTTTTTCTAGCAGGCCTTACGATCAGCCCCAGCATTTT.

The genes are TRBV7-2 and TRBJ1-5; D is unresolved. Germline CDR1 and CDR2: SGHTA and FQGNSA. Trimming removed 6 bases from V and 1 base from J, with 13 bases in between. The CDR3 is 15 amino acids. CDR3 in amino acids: CASSSMGASNQPQHF. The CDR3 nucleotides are TGTGCCAGCAGTTCTATGGGCGCGAGCAATCAGCCCCAGCATTTT.

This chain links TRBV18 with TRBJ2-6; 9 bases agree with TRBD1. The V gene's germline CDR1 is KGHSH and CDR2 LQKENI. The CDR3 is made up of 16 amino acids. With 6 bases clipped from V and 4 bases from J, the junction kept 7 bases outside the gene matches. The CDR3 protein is CASSRDRAIGANVLTF. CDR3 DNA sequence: TGTGCCAGCTCCCGGGACAGGGCTATCGGGGCCAACGTCCTGACTTTC.

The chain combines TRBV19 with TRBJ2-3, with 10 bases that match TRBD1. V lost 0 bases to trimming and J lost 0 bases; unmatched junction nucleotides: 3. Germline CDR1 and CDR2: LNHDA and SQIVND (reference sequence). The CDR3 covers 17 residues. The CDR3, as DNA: TGTGCCAGTAGTATAGACTGGGACAGGGGTAGCACAGATACGCAGTATTTT. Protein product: CASSIDWDRGSTDTQYF.

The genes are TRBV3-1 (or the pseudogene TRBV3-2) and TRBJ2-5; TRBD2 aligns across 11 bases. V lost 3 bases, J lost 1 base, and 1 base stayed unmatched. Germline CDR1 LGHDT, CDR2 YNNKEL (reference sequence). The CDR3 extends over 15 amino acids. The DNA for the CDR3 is TGTGCCAGCAGCCAGACTAGCGGGGTCCAAGAGACCCAGTACTTC. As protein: CASSQTSGVQETQYF.

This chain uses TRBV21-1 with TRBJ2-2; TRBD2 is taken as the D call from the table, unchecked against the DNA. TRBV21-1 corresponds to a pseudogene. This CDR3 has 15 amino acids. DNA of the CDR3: TGTGCCAGCAGCTCCCGAGGGTTGAGAACCGGGGAGCTGTTTTTT. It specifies CASSSRGLRTGELFF.

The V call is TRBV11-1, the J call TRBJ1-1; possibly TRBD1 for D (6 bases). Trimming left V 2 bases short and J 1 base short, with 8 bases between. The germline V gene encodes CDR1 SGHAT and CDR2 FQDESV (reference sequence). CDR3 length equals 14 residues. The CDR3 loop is CASSLLGQNTEAFF. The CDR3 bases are TGTGCCAGCAGCTTATTGGGACAGAACACTGAAGCTTTCTTT.

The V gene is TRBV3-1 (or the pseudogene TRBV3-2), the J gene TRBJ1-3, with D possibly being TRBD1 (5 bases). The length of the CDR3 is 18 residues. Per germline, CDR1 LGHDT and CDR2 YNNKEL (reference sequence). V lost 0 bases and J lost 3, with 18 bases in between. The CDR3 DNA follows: TGTGCCAGCAGCCAAGATCTACGGGGGACCCCTCTTGGAAACACCATATATTTT. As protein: CASSQDLRGTPLGNTIYF.

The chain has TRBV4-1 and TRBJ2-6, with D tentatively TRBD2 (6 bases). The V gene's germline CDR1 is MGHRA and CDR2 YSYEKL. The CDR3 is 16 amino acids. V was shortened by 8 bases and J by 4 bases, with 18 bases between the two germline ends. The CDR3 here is CASAQDGTLGANVLTF. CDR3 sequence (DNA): TGCGCCAGCGCTCAAGACGGGACTCTCGGGGCCAACGTCCTGACTTTC.